This TCR beta chain was observed in a study of blood T cells in healthy people across ages. Study-wide context: About one barcoded beta molecule per two T cells was the capture yield of template switching. Study results and caveats: The study found more naive CD4+ cells and higher diversity in long-lived than aged donors. Naive T cell percentage showed a strong correlation with TCR beta diversity.

Trimming took off 4 bases at V and 2 bases at J, with 17 bases between the two ends. This CDR3 has 16 residues. The V gene's germline CDR1 is SGDLS and CDR2 YYNGEE. Sample-barcoded 5' priming and a J-beta primer mix drove a second PCR of about 6 to 12 cycles. TCRdb itself ran the 5' RACE reads through MiXCR, one entry per CDR3 protein. The sample has 600,000 to 900,000 distinct CDR3 sequences; 25% to 30% are singletons. Concerning this clonotype itself: The antigen is not known.

These records were also assigned to another study, of T cells of mothers and their children. That investigation notes: Added by the second PCR's M1S primer were sample barcodes and 2-4 random nucleotides.

The V call is TRBV9, the J call TRBJ2-3; possibly TRBD2 for D (7 bases). This clonotype originated in a boy between 10 and 17 years old in good health. Sequencing was done on a sample of blood. For the CDR3, the DNA is TGTGCCAGCAGCCCGAGTCGGGGGGCCCACACAGATACGCAGTATTTT. Protein: CASSPSRGAHTDTQYF.